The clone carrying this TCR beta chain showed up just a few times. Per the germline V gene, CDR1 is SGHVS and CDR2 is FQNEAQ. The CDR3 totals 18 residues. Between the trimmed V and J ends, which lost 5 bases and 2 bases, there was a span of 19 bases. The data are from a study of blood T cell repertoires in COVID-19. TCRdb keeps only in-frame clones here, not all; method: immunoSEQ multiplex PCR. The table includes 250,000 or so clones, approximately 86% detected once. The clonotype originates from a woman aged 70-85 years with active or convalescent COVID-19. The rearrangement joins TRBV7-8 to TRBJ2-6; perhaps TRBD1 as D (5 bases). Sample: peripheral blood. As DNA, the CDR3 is TGTGCCAGCAGCCCAAATGCCAGGGCACTGCCTGGGGCCAACGTCCTGACTTTC. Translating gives CASSPNARALPGANVLTF.